The 25 T cell receptor beta chains presented below share a single source sample, sequenced in a study of coeliac disease. Repertoires were generated with immunoSEQ multiplex PCR, while TCRdb's copy carries only in-frame clones and drops some. Of roughly 5,000 clones in the sample, roughly 71% were seen once. The sample consisted of lymphocytes from the gut lamina propria. These receptors originate from a middle-aged woman.

The V and J genes are TRBV9 and TRBJ2-1, with 7 positions matching TRBD2. V gave up 0 bases and J gave up 4 bases; unmatched junction bases: 7. Germline CDR1 reads SGDLS; CDR2 reads YYNGEE. This CDR3 has 16 residues. The chain's CDR3 is CASSVGPSGVYNEQFF. CDR3 sequence (DNA): TGTGCCAGCAGCGTAGGACCCAGCGGGGTTTACAATGAGCAGTTCTTC.

The chain uses TRBV5-1 and TRBJ2-1; the match to TRBD2 covers 13 bases. This CDR3 region has 16 residues. V dropped 5 bases and J dropped 7; count of bases not matched to a gene: 9. CDR1 and CDR2 from the germline V gene are SGHRS and YFSETQ. The CDR3 sequence: CASRDAGTSGKNEQFF. In DNA, the CDR3 is TGCGCCAGCAGAGACGCCGGGACTAGCGGGAAGAATGAGCAGTTCTTC.

This chain uses TRBV7-9 with TRBJ1-1, with D possibly being TRBD1 (5 bases). Trimming stripped 5 bases from V and 0 bases from J, with 13 bases between. The germline V gene encodes CDR1 SEHNR and CDR2 FQNEAQ (reference sequence). The CDR3 is made up of 15 amino acids. CDR3 protein: CASSPRQYMNTEAFF. As DNA, the CDR3 is TGTGCCAGCAGCCCCCGACAGTACATGAACACTGAAGCTTTCTTT.

The chain links TRBV15 to TRBJ2-3; 13 nucleotides match TRBD2. V was clipped by 3 bases and J by 0 bases; unmatched bases: 9. CDR3 length equals 19 residues. Germline CDR1 and CDR2: LNHNV and YYDKDF (reference sequence). The CDR3 nucleotides read TGTGCCACCAGCAGGGACCGGACTAGCGGGAGACTTAGCACAGATACGCAGTATTTT. It yields the protein CATSRDRTSGRLSTDTQYF.

The J gene is TRBJ2-2, the V gene TRBV28, with 11 nucleotides matching TRBD2. Germline V CDR1 and CDR2: MDHEN, SYDVKM. Trimming took 2 bases from V and 5 from J; bases not matched to a gene: 1. This CDR3 comprises 15 residues. This chain's CDR3 is CASSLVAGGTGELFF. CDR3 nucleotides: TGTGCCAGCAGTTTAGTAGCGGGAGGGACCGGGGAGCTGTTTTTT.

The V gene is TRBV28, the J gene TRBJ1-1, with a weak D call TRBD1 (6 bases). The CDR3 consists of 15 residues. The germline V and J ends were trimmed by 3 bases and 4 bases, with 15 bases remaining between them. Germline V gene lookup returns CDR1 MDHEN and CDR2 SYDVKM. CDR3 nucleotides: TGTGCCAGCAGTTTGCCTACCGGACAGAGCACTGAAGCTTTCTTT. Translated, it gives CASSLPTGQSTEAFF.

This clone was counted between two and nine times. The CDR3: CASSRDSGGSTDTQYF. As DNA, the CDR3 is TGCGCCAGCAGCCGGGATAGCGGGGGTTCCACAGATACGCAGTATTTT. This chain connects TRBV5-1 to TRBJ2-3, with 9 bases aligning to TRBD2. The CDR3 covers 16 residues. The ends lost 4 bases at V and 2 bases at J; junction bases unmatched: 8. Germline V gene data show CDR1 as SGHRS and CDR2 as YFSETQ.

A remark on this clone: At one end, the junction sequence differs from germline, possibly due to a read error. The chain carries TRBV11-2 and TRBJ1-3; 8 bases agree with TRBD1. Germline V gives CDR1 SGHAT, CDR2 FQNNGV. The CDR3 has 16 amino acids. The CDR3 region is CASSPIDRGGGSTIYF. The CDR3 nucleotides are TGTGCCAGCAGCCCGATTGACAGGGGTGGGGGAAGCACCATATATTTT.

The chain links TRBV5-1 to TRBJ2-3; D not resolved. The V end lost 5 bases, the J end lost 2 bases, and 15 bases lay between the germline ends. Germline V gives CDR1 SGHRS, CDR2 YFSETQ. The length of the CDR3 is 15 residues. This CDR3 is CASRSTPAPTDTQYF. In nucleotides, the CDR3 is TGCGCCAGCAGATCGACACCGGCCCCCACAGATACGCAGTATTTT.

This chain links TRBV10-3 with TRBJ2-3; tentatively, D is TRBD1 (6 bases). The germline V gene encodes CDR1 ENHRY and CDR2 SYGVKD. The CDR3 has 13 amino acids. V lost 5 bases, J lost 1 base, and 7 bases lay in between. CDR3 loop: CAISRTGTDTQYF. The CDR3 coding sequence is TGTGCCATCAGTAGGACAGGCACAGATACGCAGTATTTT.

This clone was found once. This chain joins TRBV9 and TRBJ2-3; a possible D gene is TRBD2 (6 bases). The CDR3 consists of 14 residues. The V and J ends lost 0 bases and 5 bases respectively, with 10 bases between them. Germline CDR1 is SGDLS and CDR2 is YYNGEE. CDR3 coding DNA: TGTGCCAGCAGCGTAGGTCTGGGAGGAGATACGCAGTATTTT. Protein: CASSVGLGGDTQYF.

This rearrangement joins TRBV6-1 to TRBJ2-7; D may be TRBD1 (5 bases). The closer fit of TRBJ2-1 to the DNA end suggests the J call may be wrong. The CDR3 length is 12 residues. CDR1 MNHNS and CDR2 SASEGT come from the germline V gene. The CDR3 bases are TGTGCCAGCAGAACCAGGGACAATGAGCAGTTCTTC. Encoded protein: CASRTRDNEQFF.

The gene calls are TRBV19 and TRBJ1-5; D ambiguous. CDR3 length: 15 amino acids. Germline V gives CDR1 LNHDA, CDR2 SQIVND (reference sequence). V gave up 2 bases and J gave up 2 bases, with 10 bases separating them. CDR3 in amino acids: CASSIRQEGNQPQHF. CDR3 bases: TGTGCCAGTAGTATAAGGCAGGAGGGCAATCAGCCCCAGCATTTT.

The chain uses TRBV6-6 and TRBJ2-6, with D unclear. This CDR3 region has 15 residues. V was pared by 2 bases and J by 4 bases, with 9 bases between. Germline CDR1 reads MNHNY; CDR2 reads SVGAGI (reference sequence). In DNA, the CDR3 is TGTGCCAGCAGTTACATTACTGTCGGGGCCAACGTCCTGACTTTC. Translation gives CASSYITVGANVLTF.

The chain has TRBV5-1 and TRBJ2-3, with D tentatively TRBD2 (5 bases). The CDR3 totals 15 residues. Trimming left V 0 bases short and J 4 bases short, with 12 bases between. Germline V gene lookup returns CDR1 SGHRS and CDR2 YFSETQ. CDR3 sequence: CASSLASSGPDTQYF. CDR3 nucleotide sequence: TGCGCCAGCAGCTTGGCTAGCAGTGGGCCAGATACGCAGTATTTT.

The CDR3 bases are TGTGCCAGCAGCCCGGGACAGGTGGACACTGAAGCTTTCTTT. Its protein product is CASSPGQVDTEAFF. The chain has TRBV7-8 and TRBJ1-1; the match to TRBD1 covers 8 bases. The CDR3 extends over 14 amino acids. CDR1 SGHVS and CDR2 FQNEAQ come from the germline V gene. The ends lost 5 bases at V and 3 bases at J; junction bases unmatched: 5. Complete variable domain (other parts from reference TRBV7-8 and TRBJ1-1): GAGVSQSPRYKVAKRGQDVALRCDPISGHVSLFWYQQALGQGPEFLTYFQNEAQLDKSGLPSDRFFAERPEGSVSTLKIQRTQQEDSAVYLCASSPGQVDTEAFFGQGTRLTVV.

The chain is built from TRBV10-3 and TRBJ1-1, with TRBD1 identical over 9 bases. CDR1 is ENHRY and CDR2 is SYGVKD in the germline V gene. The CDR3 contains 14 residues. V lost 3 bases, J lost 8 bases, and 7 bases stayed unmatched. CDR3 sequence (DNA): TGTGCCATCAGTGAAGGACAGGGGAGGGGGGAAGCTTTCTTT. Amino acid sequence: CAISEGQGRGEAFF.

The chain joins TRBV12-5 to TRBJ2-1, with 7 bases fitting TRBD1. CDR1 LGHNT and CDR2 FRNRAP come from the germline V gene. The V gene end was trimmed by 6 bases and the J gene end by 12 bases; junction bases not matched to a gene: 8. This CDR3 is 12 amino acids long. The CDR3 reads CASGLEGARQFF. CDR3 coding DNA: TGTGCTAGTGGGCTCGAGGGGGCACGGCAGTTCTTC.

This clone was detected a few times. The V gene is TRBV2, the J gene TRBJ2-7, with D perhaps matching TRBD1 (7 bases). The CDR3 spans 13 residues. V gave up 11 bases and J gave up 7 bases, with 21 bases separating them. Germline V CDR1 and CDR2: SNHLY, FYNNEI. The CDR3 DNA reads TGTGCCGTGCTGGACGAGGGGGCGGGGGAGCAGTACTTC. This encodes CAVLDEGAGEQYF.

This chain joins TRBV18 and TRBJ2-1, with D perhaps matching TRBD2 (6 bases). V was trimmed by 6 bases and J by 3 bases, leaving 21 bases between them. The CDR3 has 17 amino acids. Germline-derived CDR1 and CDR2 are KGHSH and LQKENI. The CDR3 DNA reads as TGTGCCAGCTCTAACCAAAACGGAGGGAGAGGCTACAATGAGCAGTTCTTC. Translating gives CASSNQNGGRGYNEQFF.

The chain combines TRBV9 with TRBJ2-2; 9 nucleotides line up with TRBD1. The trim removed 3 bases at V and 2 bases at J, leaving 2 bases unmatched. The CDR3 spans 15 residues. Germline values: CDR1 SGDLS, CDR2 YYNGEE. The CDR3 nucleotides are TGTGCCAGCAGCGGGGGACAGGGTAACACCGGGGAGCTGTTTTTT. Translating gives CASSGGQGNTGELFF.

This clone was recorded a few times. The chain carries TRBV6-5 and TRBJ1-1, with 7 positions matching TRBD1. J gave up 3 bases and V 5 bases, and 6 bases lay outside the gene matches. The length of the CDR3 is 14 residues. CDR1 is MNHEY and CDR2 is SVGAGI in the germline V gene. The CDR3 DNA reads as TGTGCCAGCAGTCTAGACAGGGCTTACACTGAAGCTTTCTTT. This encodes CASSLDRAYTEAFF.

The chain links TRBV9 to TRBJ1-2, with D perhaps TRBD1 (5 bases). This CDR3 comprises 17 residues. Deletions cut 1 base from V and 6 bases from J, with 22 bases between. Germline V CDR1 and CDR2: SGDLS, YYNGEE. The CDR3 sequence is CASSVMPVLGGGDGYTF. CDR3 bases: TGTGCCAGCAGCGTAATGCCGGTGTTGGGGGGAGGTGATGGCTACACCTTC.

The V and J genes are TRBV20-1 and TRBJ2-3; weak D call: TRBD1 (6 bases). CDR1 and CDR2 from the germline V gene are DFQATT and SNEGSKA (reference sequence). The CDR3 contains 11 residues. Between the trimmed V and J ends, which lost 4 bases and 4 bases, there was a span of 6 bases. The chain's CDR3 is CSATGADTQYF. The CDR3 DNA reads TGCAGTGCTACAGGGGCAGATACGCAGTATTTT.

The chain employs TRBV10-3 and TRBJ1-5, with 10 bases aligning to TRBD1. The junction had 4 bases not matched to a gene; V was cut back by 4 bases and J by 4 bases. The germline CDR1 and CDR2 sequences are ENHRY and SYGVKD. This CDR3 contains 15 residues. The CDR3 sequence: CAISGGQGLNQPQHF. In DNA, the CDR3 is TGTGCCATCAGTGGGGGACAGGGGCTAAATCAGCCCCAGCATTTT.